Listed below are T cell receptor beta chains from one sample, sequenced in a study of OX40 agonist ivuxolimab in advanced cancers. TCRdb's table, derived via immunoSEQ multiplex PCR, lists solely in-frame clones and lacks some. The sample lists tens of thousands of clones, 65% to 85% occurring once. The starting material was CD4+ or CD8+ T cells sorted from blood, obtained in a trial of the OX40 agonist ivuxolimab. The receptors derive from an adult with an advanced solid tumor such as melanoma, head and neck, liver or kidney cancer. The CDR3 runs from the conserved cysteine through the conserved F or W. A D gene is named only where the DNA matches it firmly.

>TRBD1|TRBJ1-2|TRBV4-3
CASSPGQDNYGYTF
>TRBD1|TRBJ1-4|TRBV15
CATSREADRVGEKLFF
>-|TRBJ2-6|TRBV6-5
CASSSGANVLTF
>-|TRBJ2-1|TRBV7-2
CASSFDGGHSYNEQFF
>TRBD1|TRBJ1-4|TRBV5-1
CASSLAGTGDEKLFF
>-|TRBJ2-2|TRBV30
CAWKGTTNTGELFF
>TRBD2|TRBJ2-3|TRBV7-6
CASSSPVREGTDTQYF
>-|TRBJ2-2|TRBV19
CASSTVAPDGPGELFF
>-|TRBJ2-3|TRBV7-2
CASSWSESAFTDTQYF
>-|TRBJ1-5|TRBV28
CASSLGAGDLLSNQPQHF
>TRBD1|TRBJ1-2|TRBV11-2
CASSEGTGGFYGYTF